A single sample is the source of the 3 T cell receptor beta chains below, sequenced in a study of OX40 agonist ivuxolimab in advanced cancers. The protocol was immunoSEQ multiplex PCR, while the TCRdb copy is restricted to in-frame clones and leaves out a portion. In the table there are over 80,000 clones, 80% to 90% of which are singletons. This specimen was CD4+ or CD8+ T cells sorted from blood, taken in a trial of the OX40 agonist ivuxolimab. The receptors derive from an adult with an advanced solid tumor such as melanoma, head and neck, liver or kidney cancer.

This rearrangement joins TRBV27 to TRBJ2-7; D is ambiguous. The CDR3 runs 14 residues. V lost 3 bases and J 0 bases, leaving 9 bases between the germline ends. The germline gives CDR1 MNHEY, CDR2 SMNVEV (reference sequence). The CDR3 DNA reads TGTGCCAGCAGTTTTTGGCGGAACTCCTACGAGCAGTACTTC. Amino acids: CASSFWRNSYEQYF.

The gene calls are TRBV6-6 and TRBJ1-4; possible D gene TRBD1, 6 bases. The V end was cut by 6 bases, the J end by 5 bases, with 13 bases between. Germline V CDR1 and CDR2: MNHNY, SVGAGI (reference sequence). The CDR3 contains 14 residues. The CDR3 DNA follows: TGTGCCAGCAGGAACCGCCAGGGGAATGAAAAACTGTTTTTT. It is translated as CASRNRQGNEKLFF.

This clone was detected once. The chain joins TRBV15 to TRBJ2-2; D is perhaps TRBD1 (6 bases). The CDR3 consists of 14 residues. Between the trimmed V and J ends, which lost 7 bases and 0 bases, there was a span of 9 bases. Germline loops: CDR1 LNHNV, CDR2 YYDKDF (reference sequence). As DNA, the CDR3 is TGTGCCACCACCAGGGGCTCGAACACCGGGGAGCTGTTTTTT. Its protein product is CATTRGSNTGELFF.